This is a list of T cell receptor beta chains from one sample in a study of PD-1 blockade in classical Hodgkin lymphoma. This table comes from immunoSEQ multiplex PCR, and its TCRdb copy is limited to in-frame clones, with some not included. The table shows roughly 4,700 clones, with approximately 64% occurring only once. Source: peripheral blood mononuclear cells (PBMCs), taken before the second cycle of nivolumab. Receptors were obtained from a human donor with classical Hodgkin lymphoma. CDR3s include the opening cysteine and the closing phenylalanine or tryptophan. Each record gives: D gene, J gene, clone size, V gene, CDR3 DNA, CDR3 protein. D genes are given only for firm matches. A clone size is listed for some rows: how often the clone was seen (once, few, many), or a class if it is expanded.

TRBD2	TRBJ2-7	once	TRBV6-6	TGTGCCAGCAGTCACACTAGCGGCCTCTCCTACGAGCAGTACTTC	CASSHTSGLSYEQYF
TRBD1	TRBJ1-2	NA	TRBV7-9	TGTGCCAGCAGCCACGGACAGGCCCTTAACTATGGCTACACCTTC	CASSHGQALNYGYTF
NA	TRBJ1-1	NA	TRBV5-8	TGTGCCAGCAGCTTGGGGTTTTGGGACACTGAAGCTTTCTTT	CASSLGFWDTEAFF
TRBD1	TRBJ1-4	NA	TRBV5-5	TGTGCCAGCAGACTGACAGGGTCAACTAATGAAAAACTGTTTTTT	CASRLTGSTNEKLFF
NA	TRBJ1-5	NA	TRBV27	TGTGCCAGCAGTTTTTCCGGGGAAAAGGTTGAGCCCCAGCATTTT	CASSFSGEKVEPQHF
TRBD2	TRBJ2-7	NA	TRBV2	TGTGCCAGCAGGGGGACTAGCGGGAACAACGAGCAGTACTTC	CASRGTSGNNEQYF
TRBD2	TRBJ2-1	NA	TRBV30	TGTGCCTGCTCCGGGACTAGCGACATTTCCCGAGCCTACAATGAGCAGTTCTTC	CACSGTSDISRAYNEQFF
NA	TRBJ1-1	NA	TRBV13	TGTGCCAGCAGCTTAGCCAGGGCGAACACTGAAGCTTTCTTT	CASSLARANTEAFF
TRBD2	TRBJ2-3	NA	TRBV11-1	TGTGCCAGCAGCTTAATCGGGGGGTCGAGCACAGATACGCAGTATTTT	CASSLIGGSSTDTQYF
TRBD1	TRBJ2-7	NA	TRBV5-1	TGCGCCAGCAGCTTTGGGACAGGGGGCACCCTCGAGCAGTACTTC	CASSFGTGGTLEQYF
TRBD1	TRBJ2-7	few	TRBV30	TGTGCCTGGAGTCGAACAGGGGGCCCCTACGAGCAGTACTTC	CAWSRTGGPYEQYF
NA	TRBJ2-3	NA	TRBV5-1	TGCGCCAGCAGCTTGAGGGGGGGCAGCGGGGAGCGCACAGATACGCAGTATTTT	CASSLRGGSGERTDTQYF
TRBD1	TRBJ1-1	NA	TRBV19	TGTGCCAGTAGTGCAGGGGGCACTGAAGCTTTCTTT	CASSAGGTEAFF
NA	TRBJ2-2	NA	TRBV11-3	TGTGCCAGCAGCTTACCCCGGGGAGGGGGAACCGGGGAGCTGTTTTTT	CASSLPRGGGTGELFF
TRBD2	TRBJ2-3	NA	TRBV27	TGTGCCAGCACCCAAGGACTAGCGGGCCTCACAGATACGCAGTATTTT	CASTQGLAGLTDTQYF
TRBD1	TRBJ2-3	NA	TRBV5-1	TGCGCCAGCAGCAGGGGGCAGGGAGATACGCAGTATTTT	CASSRGQGDTQYF
TRBD1	TRBJ2-7	NA	TRBV5-1	TGCGCCAGCAGCTTAGGACAGGGAACGCGTTACGAGCAGTACTTC	CASSLGQGTRYEQYF
TRBD2	TRBJ2-3	NA	TRBV7-2	TGTGCCAGCAGCCTTGGACTAGCGGGAGGGAGGGACACAGATACGCAGTATTTT	CASSLGLAGGRDTDTQYF